Listed below are T cell receptor beta chains from one sample, sequenced in a study of blood T cell repertoires in COVID-19. The repertoire was sequenced with immunoSEQ multiplex PCR; TCRdb's copy has only in-frame clones and lacks some. The repertoire holds roughly 200,000 clones, with 86% as singletons. Sequences were obtained from PBMCs or T cells enriched from blood (not recorded which). Receptors originate from a woman under 40 who had recovered from COVID-19. Both conserved end residues are part of each CDR3. Each record gives: V gene, J gene, D gene, clone size, CDR3 protein, CDR3 DNA. The D gene is left open where the match is weak. The size entry is marked missing in some rows and otherwise reads once, few, many or a size class.

V: TRBV6-5; J: TRBJ1-5; D: NA; size: few; CDR3: CATEQGAGNQPQHF; DNA: TGTGCCACGGAACAGGGCGCGGGCAATCAGCCCCAGCATTTT
V: TRBV29-1; J: TRBJ2-1; D: NA; size: few; CDR3: CSVALPYNEQFF; DNA: TGCAGCGTTGCTCTCCCCTACAATGAGCAGTTCTTC
V: TRBV7-6; J: TRBJ2-5; D: TRBD2; size: NA; CDR3: CASSFGTSGSGETQYF; DNA: TGTGCCAGCAGCTTCGGTACTAGCGGGAGTGGAGAGACCCAGTACTTC
V: TRBV6-5; J: TRBJ1-2; D: NA; size: NA; CDR3: CASSSSGDSGYTF; DNA: TGTGCCAGCAGTTCTTCCGGGGATTCTGGCTACACCTTC
V: TRBV28; J: TRBJ2-7; D: TRBD1; size: NA; CDR3: CASSFDPSTGADEQYF; DNA: TGTGCCAGCAGTTTTGACCCCTCGACAGGGGCGGATGAGCAGTACTTC
V: TRBV30; J: TRBJ2-3; D: NA; size: NA; CDR3: CAWSVLTGSADTQYF; DNA: TGTGCCTGGAGTGTTCTTACAGGGAGCGCAGATACGCAGTATTTT
V: TRBV18; J: TRBJ2-1; D: TRBD1; size: NA; CDR3: CASSREGTGVNEQFF; DNA: TGTGCCAGCTCACGTGAAGGGACAGGGGTCAATGAGCAGTTCTTC
V: TRBV21-1; J: TRBJ2-3; D: NA; size: NA; CDR3: CASSKRRGSASHQPGTDTQYF; DNA: TGTGCCAGCAGCAAACGGAGGGGTAGCGCAAGCCACCAGCCCGGGACAGATACGCAGTATTTT
V: TRBV28; J: TRBJ1-4; D: NA; size: NA; CDR3: CASSLVSPGVSIRATNEKLFF; DNA: TGTGCCAGCAGTTTAGTATCGCCGGGGGTTTCGATCCGGGCAACTAATGAAAAACTGTTTTTT
V: TRBV4-1; J: TRBJ2-1; D: TRBD2; size: NA; CDR3: CASRRAGGGEQFF; DNA: TGCGCCAGCAGACGAGCGGGAGGTGGGGAGCAGTTCTTC
V: TRBV28; J: TRBJ1-6; D: NA; size: NA; CDR3: CASSLRLGRQSYNSPLHF; DNA: TGTGCCAGCAGTTTAAGGTTGGGCAGACAGTCCTATAATTCACCCCTCCACTTT
V: TRBV5-4; J: TRBJ2-5; D: TRBD2; size: NA; CDR3: CASSVSGAQETQYF; DNA: TGTGCCAGCAGCGTTAGCGGGGCGCAAGAGACCCAGTACTTC
V: TRBV6-5; J: TRBJ1-5; D: TRBD1; size: once; CDR3: CASRTGQGNNQPQHF; DNA: TGTGCCAGCAGAACGGGACAGGGGAACAATCAGCCCCAGCATTTT
V: TRBV28; J: TRBJ1-3; D: TRBD1; size: NA; CDR3: CASSLSPGTGRGNTIYF; DNA: TGTGCCAGCAGTTTATCTCCAGGGACAGGGAGGGGAAACACCATATATTTT
V: TRBV10-1; J: TRBJ2-7; D: NA; size: NA; CDR3: CASSEPGTYEQYF; DNA: TGCGCCAGCAGTGAGCCGGGGACCTACGAGCAGTACTTC
V: TRBV6-5; J: TRBJ1-1; D: NA; size: NA; CDR3: CASSSQQVNTEAFF; DNA: TGTGCCAGCAGTTCACAACAGGTAAACACTGAAGCTTTCTTT
V: TRBV25-1; J: TRBJ1-1; D: NA; size: NA; CDR3: CASSEPGNTEAFF; DNA: TGTGCCAGCAGTGAACCGGGGAACACTGAAGCTTTCTTT
V: TRBV6-1; J: TRBJ2-3; D: TRBD2; size: NA; CDR3: CASSEPITSGRSTDTQYF; DNA: TGTGCCAGCAGTGAACCCATAACTAGCGGGAGAAGCACAGATACGCAGTATTTT
V: TRBV9; J: TRBJ1-3; D: NA; size: NA; CDR3: CASSPGGTGNTIYF; DNA: TGTGCCAGCAGCCCGGGGGGGACTGGAAACACCATATATTTT
V: TRBV7-2; J: TRBJ2-2; D: TRBD2; size: NA; CDR3: CASSSITPGLATGELFF; DNA: TGTGCCAGCAGCTCCATTACTCCGGGACTAGCGACCGGGGAGCTGTTTTTT
V: TRBV23-1; J: TRBJ1-2; D: NA; size: many; CDR3: CASSPNTQGTYGYTF; DNA: TGCGCCAGCAGCCCAAATACACAGGGTACATATGGCTACACCTTC
V: TRBV11-2; J: TRBJ2-3; D: TRBD2; size: NA; CDR3: CASSLTSGRSIDTQYF; DNA: TGTGCCAGCAGCTTAACTAGCGGGAGGTCGATAGATACGCAGTATTTT